Included here is one T cell receptor (beta chain) sequence, with context. This receptor's antigen is unknown. Base qualities are not provided; no much larger clone lies one nucleotide away. Relative to germline, V is missing 6 bases and J is missing 4 bases, with 13 bases of the junction outside any gene match. The germline V gene (reference sequence) gives CDR1 as MNHEY and CDR2 as SMNVEV. The CDR3 goes from the cysteine to the phenylalanine over 16 residues. The read is trimmed to its CDR3 DNA, 48 bases read in frame from base 1. This sample is part of a study of T cell responses to AZD1222 COVID-19 vaccine (dated by TCRdb to the early 2020s). Some background on the complete study: AZD1222 recipients whose second dose came at about 4 weeks and those whose second dose came at about 12 weeks were combined into one group, since spike-specific TCR depth and breadth did not differ between the two schedules. Trial participants were enrolled by age into 18-55, 56-69 and 70-plus year subgroups, with approximately 150, 30 and 60 TCR-sequenced participants respectively. TCR sequencing was performed for 230 to 250 trial participants, of whom about 200 were given two doses of AZD1222 and 26 were given two doses of MenACWY control vaccine. Broad study findings and their caveats: Reportedly, almost half of the unique spike-specific TCRs recognized epitopes lying outside the regions that are mutated in the B.1.351 and B.1.1.7 variants. In the small 56-69-year group, the increase in depth fell short of significance, most likely because of low power. Conclusions about previously exposed vaccinees are limited because only a handful of AZD1222 recipients were SARS-CoV-2 seropositive at baseline. Most participants were white British and females outnumbered males, and the authors suggested that clonal diversity may have been underestimated. No day 14 peak-response samples were available, so repertoires were characterized only after the peak T cell response. CD4 TCRs associated with the vaccine covered the entire spike protein, and the dominant responses were in regions 160-218 and 743-854. After two AZD1222 doses, both the breadth and the depth of spike-specific TCRs were significantly higher than at day 0 and than in MenACWY recipients.

The time point tag for this specimen amounts to: baseline before first vaccination. The vaccinee samples were drawn from two UK trials, COV001 and COV002, one of which was a single-blind randomized controlled phase 2/3 trial testing AZD1222 (ChAdOx1 nCoV-19) in healthy adults. For TCRbeta chain sequencing, PBMC samples from trial participants were taken at day 0 and at day 28 after the second dose. The CDR3 regions of human TCRbeta chains were analyzed by immunosequencing. Per the source publication's procedure: TCRs in the repertoires were matched against a reference library of SARS-CoV-2-specific TCRs that had been generated with the MIRA antigen-specificity platform. Breadth was defined as the fraction of unique TCRs that were SARS-CoV-2-associated. Depth was defined as the fraction of total T cells that were SARS-CoV-2-associated. Each spike-specific TCR was assigned to its reactive spike region and to a CD4 or CD8 class using the MIRA data. Log10-transformed breadth and depth values were compared by one-way ANOVA with Sidak's multiple comparisons tests. TCRdb limited this immuneACCESS table to in-frame rearrangements with V and J called. A share of clones is missing; checked studies link under half to unresolved V genes, and the rest is unexplained. V, J and clone size were drawn from that table, and D and trimming were deduced from the DNA. The sample table lists roughly 130,000 clones, about 86% of them with a count of one. The top ten hold 9.5% to 15% of the sample.

The rearrangement combines TRBV27 with TRBJ2-7; the junction holds 9 bases that match TRBD2. The sequence was obtained from an adult in good health. Sequences were derived from peripheral blood, sampled on day 0 of AZD1222 vaccination. The nucleotides are TGTGCCAGCAGACCTTATAGACTGCGGGAGGGATACGAGCAGTACTTC. It is translated as CASRPYRLREGYEQYF.